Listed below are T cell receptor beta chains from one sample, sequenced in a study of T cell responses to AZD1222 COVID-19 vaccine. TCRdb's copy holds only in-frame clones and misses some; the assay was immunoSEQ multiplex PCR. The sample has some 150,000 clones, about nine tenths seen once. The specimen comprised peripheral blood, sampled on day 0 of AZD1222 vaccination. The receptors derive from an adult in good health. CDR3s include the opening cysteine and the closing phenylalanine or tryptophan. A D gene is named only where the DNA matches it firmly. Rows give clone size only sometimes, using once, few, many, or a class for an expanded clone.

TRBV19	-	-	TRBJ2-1	TGTGCCAGTAGTATCCGTCAAAATGAGCAGTTCTTC	CASSIRQNEQFF
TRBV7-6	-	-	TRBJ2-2	TGTGCCAGCAGCCCCGGGAACCCGGACACCGGGGAGCTGTTTTTT	CASSPGNPDTGELFF
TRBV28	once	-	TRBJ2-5	TGTGCCAGCAGCTTCTCACTGCTTCAGAGCCAAGAGACCCAGTACTTC	CASSFSLLQSQETQYF
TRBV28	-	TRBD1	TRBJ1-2	TGTGCCAGCAGTTATCCGGGACAGGGCATCTATGGCTACACCTTC	CASSYPGQGIYGYTF
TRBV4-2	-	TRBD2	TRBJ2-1	TGTGCCAGCAGCCAAGTTTTGGCGGGAGGATTTTATGAGCAGTTCTTC	CASSQVLAGGFYEQFF
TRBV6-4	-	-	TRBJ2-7	TGTGCCAGCAGTGTTACCAGGGTCCACGAGCAGTACTTC	CASSVTRVHEQYF
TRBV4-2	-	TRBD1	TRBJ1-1	TGTGCCAGCAGCCAAGTCACAGGGGGCGCTGAAGCTTTCTTT	CASSQVTGGAEAFF
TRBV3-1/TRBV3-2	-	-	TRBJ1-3	TGTGCCAGCAGCCAAGTGGGGGGGGCGGGCGGAAACACCATATATTTT	CASSQVGGAGGNTIYF
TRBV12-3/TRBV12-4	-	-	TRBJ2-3	TGTGCCAGCAGCCCCGACGAAGATACGCAGTATTTT	CASSPDEDTQYF
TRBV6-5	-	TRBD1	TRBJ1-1	TGTGCCAGCACCGGGACAGGGACTGAAGCTTTCTTT	CASTGTGTEAFF
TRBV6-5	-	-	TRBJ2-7	TGTGCCAGCAGTTACTCGGCGGTGAGCTCCTACGAGCAGTACTTC	CASSYSAVSSYEQYF
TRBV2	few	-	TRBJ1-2	TGTGCCAGCAGTGAAGTACGACAGTCATATGGCTACACCTTC	CASSEVRQSYGYTF
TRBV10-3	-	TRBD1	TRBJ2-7	TGTGCCATCGCGGGACAGGGAAACTACGAGCAGTACTTC	CAIAGQGNYEQYF
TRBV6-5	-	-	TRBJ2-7	TGTGCCAGCAGTCTGGACAGTCTTGGCTCCTACGAGCAGTACTTC	CASSLDSLGSYEQYF
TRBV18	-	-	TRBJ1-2	TGTGCCAGCTCACCGAACAGGGATCACTATGGCTACACCTTC	CASSPNRDHYGYTF
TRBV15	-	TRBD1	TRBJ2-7	TGTGCCACCAGCCAACTGGACAGGGAAATACCCTACGAGCAGTACTTC	CATSQLDREIPYEQYF
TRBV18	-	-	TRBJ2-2	TGTGCCAGCTCACTTTCGACCGGGGAGCTGTTTTTT	CASSLSTGELFF
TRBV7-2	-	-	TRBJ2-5	TGTGCCAGCAGCCTACGGACTCAAGAGACCCAGTACTTC	CASSLRTQETQYF
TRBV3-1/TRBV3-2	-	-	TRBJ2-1	TGTGCCAGCAGCCAAGACATGACAGCAAATGAGCAGTTCTTC	CASSQDMTANEQFF
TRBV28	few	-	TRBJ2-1	TGTGCCAGCAGCTTTTCTCCTATAGCGGAGCTAGGGGATGAGCAGTTCTTC	CASSFSPIAELGDEQFF
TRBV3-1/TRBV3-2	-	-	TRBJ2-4	TGTGCCAGCAGCCGTTCAACGATCCTAGCCAAAAACATTCAGTACTTC	CASSRSTILAKNIQYF
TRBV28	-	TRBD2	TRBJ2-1	TGTGCCAGCAGTCGGGACAGCTTGACTAGCGGACCATATTACAATGAGCAGTTCTTC	CASSRDSLTSGPYYNEQFF
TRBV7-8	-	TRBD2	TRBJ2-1	TGTGCCAGCAGCCAGCGGGGGAATGAGCAGTTCTTC	CASSQRGNEQFF
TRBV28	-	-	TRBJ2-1	TGTGCCAGCAGTTTAATTTCTCTCGGGGAGAATGAGCAGTTCTTC	CASSLISLGENEQFF
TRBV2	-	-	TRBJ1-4	TGTGCCAGCAGTGAAGCGCTGAGGGGGGCTAATGAAAAACTGTTTTTT	CASSEALRGANEKLFF
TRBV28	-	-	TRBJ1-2	TGTGCCAGCACTTTATCTGGACAGCCACGAACCAACTATGGCTACACCTTC	CASTLSGQPRTNYGYTF
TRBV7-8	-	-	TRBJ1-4	TGTGCCAGCAGCTCGTGGACAGTTAGCGAAAAACTGTTTTTT	CASSSWTVSEKLFF
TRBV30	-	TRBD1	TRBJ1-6	TGTGCCTGGAGGGCCGGAAAGACGGGACAGTTTGGAATAAATTCACCCCTCCACTTT	CAWRAGKTGQFGINSPLHF
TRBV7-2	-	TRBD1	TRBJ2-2	TGTGCCAGCAGCTTATCACAGGGGGGCACCGGGGAGCTGTTTTTT	CASSLSQGGTGELFF
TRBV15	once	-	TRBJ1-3	TGTGCCACCCAACCCCCGAGGGGGACTGGAAACACCATATATTTT	CATQPPRGTGNTIYF
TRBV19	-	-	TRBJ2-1	-	CASISVPGQGYNEQFF
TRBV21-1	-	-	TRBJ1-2	TGTGCCAAGGTGACGATTCTGGGGTTTGAAGCGGCTGGTATTGTGGATGGCTACACCTTC	CAKVTILGFEAAGIVDGYTF
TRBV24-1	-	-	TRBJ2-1	TGTGCCACCAGTGATGGGAACAGATACAATGAGCAGTTCTTC	CATSDGNRYNEQFF
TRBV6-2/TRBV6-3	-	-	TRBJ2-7	TGTGCCAGCAGTCGCCCGGGCACTTTATCCGACTACGAGCAGTACTTC	CASSRPGTLSDYEQYF
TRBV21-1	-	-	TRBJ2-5	TGTGCCAGCAGAGAAACCCAGCAAGAGACCCAGTACTTC	CASRETQQETQYF
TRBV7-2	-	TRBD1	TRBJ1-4	TGTGCCAGCAGCCCGAGCAGGGGGTTGGCTAATGAAAAACTGTTTTTT	CASSPSRGLANEKLFF
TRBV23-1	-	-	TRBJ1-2	TGCGCCAGCAGTCAATCCTGGCAGGGACTTTACCATGGCTACACCTTC	CASSQSWQGLYHGYTF
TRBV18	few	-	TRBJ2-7	TGTGCCAGCTCACCACTCGACCTTTACGAGCAGTACTTC	CASSPLDLYEQYF
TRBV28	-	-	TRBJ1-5	TGTGCCAGCAGCCTCGGACAGTCGGGGCAGCCCCAGCATTTT	CASSLGQSGQPQHF
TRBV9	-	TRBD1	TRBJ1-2	TGTGCCAGCAGCGTAGGAGACAGGGGGCTAGGCTACACCTTC	CASSVGDRGLGYTF
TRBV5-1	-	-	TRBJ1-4	TGCGCCAGCAGCTTGGGGGGAAGTAGTTCTTCTAATGAAAAACTGTTTTTT	CASSLGGSSSSNEKLFF
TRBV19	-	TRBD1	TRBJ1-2	TGTGCCAGTAGTATTGGACAGGGGAACTATGGCTACACCTTC	CASSIGQGNYGYTF
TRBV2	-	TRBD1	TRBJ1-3	TGTGCCAGCAGCTTACGACAGGGTAGCTCTGGAAACACCATATATTTT	CASSLRQGSSGNTIYF
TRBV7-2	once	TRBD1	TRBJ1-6	TGTGCCAGCAGCTTAGTAGCGGGACAGAGCACTTCACCCCTCCACTTT	CASSLVAGQSTSPLHF
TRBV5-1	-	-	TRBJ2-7	TGCGCCAGCAGCTTCAATACAGGGTTCGAGCAGTACTTC	CASSFNTGFEQYF
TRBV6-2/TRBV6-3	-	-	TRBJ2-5	TGTGCCAGCAGCTTACTAGTCCAAGAGACCCAGTACTTC	CASSLLVQETQYF
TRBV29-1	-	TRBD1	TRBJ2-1	TGCAGCGTTCGACAGGGGGTTTGGGAGCAGTTCTTC	CSVRQGVWEQFF
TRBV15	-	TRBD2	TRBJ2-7	TGTGCCACCAGCAGACTAGCGGGAAACTACGAGCAGTACTTC	CATSRLAGNYEQYF
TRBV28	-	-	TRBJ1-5	TGTGCCAGCAGCAGACGTAGCAATCAGCCCCAGCATTTT	CASSRRSNQPQHF
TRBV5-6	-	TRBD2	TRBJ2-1	TGTGCCAGCAGCTACCCGAAAACTAGCGGGAGGCCCAGTGAGCAGTTCTTC	CASSYPKTSGRPSEQFF
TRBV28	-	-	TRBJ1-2	TGTGCCAGCAGTTTATTTACAGGCTACACCTTC	CASSLFTGYTF
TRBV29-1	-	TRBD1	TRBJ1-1	TGCAGCGTTCTCATGACAGGGGGTAGGTACACTGAAGCTTTCTTT	CSVLMTGGRYTEAFF
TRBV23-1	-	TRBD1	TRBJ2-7	TGCGCCAGCAGTCAATGGGCGACAGGGAACCTCTACGAGCAGTACTTC	CASSQWATGNLYEQYF
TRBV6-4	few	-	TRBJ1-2	TGTGCCAGCTCCCAGGTGGTGGGCTATGGCTACACCTTC	CASSQVVGYGYTF
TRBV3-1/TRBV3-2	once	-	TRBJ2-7	TGTGCCAGCAGCCGTCCATGGGAGCAGTACTTC	CASSRPWEQYF
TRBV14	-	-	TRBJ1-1	TGTGCCAGCCGGGGGGGCAAAATGAACACTGAAGCTTTCTTT	CASRGGKMNTEAFF
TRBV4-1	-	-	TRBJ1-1	TGCGCCAGCAGCCGAGCTGGCGGGAACGAAGCTTTCTTT	CASSRAGGNEAFF